This TCR beta chain was sequenced during a study of tumor and adjacent non-tumor tissue in lung cancer. No cell sorting was done before RNA was extracted from the tissue. Distant lung tissue was collected more than 3 cm away from the tumor edge. A modified ARM-PCR protocol with three rounds of nested PCR amplified TCRbeta. Using its own MiXCR run on the multiplex PCR reads, TCRdb lists one record per CDR3 protein. The sample has about 50,000 distinct CDR3 sequences, around three quarters seen once; the top ten hold roughly 25%. For this clonotype: One end of the junction fails to match germline, which may point to a read error.

The V gene's germline CDR1 is SGHAT and CDR2 FQNNGV. The CDR3 runs to 13 residues. The clonotype comes from a woman in her sixties or seventies with non-small cell lung cancer. The sample taken for sequencing was distant non-tumor lung tissue. The chain carries TRBV11-2 and TRBJ2-7; 7 bases align to TRBD1. The CDR3 DNA reads TGTGCCAGCAGTTTAGAGAGGGTGGGACAGCGAGACTTC. Protein product: CASSLERVGQRDF.